The 30 T cell receptor beta chains reported below all come from one sample, sequenced in a study of T cells in Graves' hyperthyroidism and ophthalmopathy. The CDR3 regions of TCR beta were amplified from RNA transcripts. Initially, a first-round RT-PCR of the TCR CDR3 employed the HTBI primer set. TCRdb re-called the multiplex PCR reads with MiXCR, one entry per CDR3 protein. The sample has about 610,000 distinct CDR3 sequences, more than 15% seen once; the top ten hold roughly 3.5%. The sample was blood. All receptors come from a woman between 40 and 55 years old with Graves' ophthalmopathy.

Worth noting for this clonotype: This may be a read error: a much more frequent sequence differs by one nucleotide. V usage is TRBV28 and J usage is TRBJ2-5; the D is unclear. The CDR3 extends over 18 amino acids. The V gene's germline CDR1 is MDHEN and CDR2 SYDVKM. The V and J ends lost 4 bases and 7 bases respectively, with 28 bases between them. The CDR3 protein is CASSSRPLIGLRIGTQYF. The CDR3 DNA is TGTGCCAGCAGTTCCCGCCCCCTTATAGGGCTGAGGATAGGGACCCAGTACTTC.

In its sample, this clonotype was seen many times. The gene calls are TRBV18 and TRBJ2-1; 8 bases match TRBD2. The CDR3 spans 13 residues. Trimming removed 8 bases from V and 7 bases from J; junction bases left unmatched: 7. The germline CDR1 and CDR2 sequences are KGHSH and LQKENI. As DNA, the CDR3 is TGTGCCAGCACCCGGGGGGGACGGAATGAGCAGTTCTTC. It codes for CASTRGGRNEQFF.

This clonotype was seen a few times. The junction shows a germline mismatch at one end, possibly a read error. The chain links TRBV7-9 to TRBJ2-4; 9 nucleotides line up with TRBD1. Germline CDR1 SEHNR, CDR2 FQNEAQ (reference sequence). CDR3 length: 17 amino acids. Here the CDR3 DNA reads TGCGCCAGCAGCCTAACCGGACAGGGGTTAACCAAAAACATTCAGTACTTC. Translation: CASSLTGQGLTKNIQYF. Full variable domain (remainder filled in from reference TRBV7-9 and TRBJ2-4): DTGVSQNPRHKITKRGQNVTFRCDPISEHNRLYWYRQTLGQGPEFLTYFQNEAQLEKSRLLSDRFSAERPKGSFSTLEIQRTEQGDSAMYLCASSLTGQGLTKNIQYFGAGTRLSVL.

The chain uses TRBV28 and TRBJ1-2; D gene unclear. V dropped 6 bases and J dropped 8 bases, with 10 bases sitting between them. This CDR3 comprises 11 residues. Looked up from germline, CDR1 is MDHEN and CDR2 is SYDVKM. CDR3 in amino acids: CASSSLSGYTF. The CDR3 nucleotides are TGTGCCAGCAGCTCGTTATCGGGCTACACCTTC.

The chain links TRBV6-2 or TRBV6-3 to TRBJ1-4, with D possibly being TRBD1 (5 bases). CDR1 and CDR2 from the germline V gene are MNHEY and SVGEGT. This CDR3 has 15 residues. The V and J ends lost 7 bases and 8 bases respectively, with 20 bases between them. The CDR3 sequence is CASKKIGAKGEKLFF. The CDR3 bases are TGTGCCAGCAAAAAGATTGGGGCGAAGGGAGAAAAACTGTTTTTT.

J is TRBJ1-4 and V is TRBV2, with 10 bases identical to TRBD1. This CDR3 region has 16 residues. Trimming took 2 bases from V and 8 from J; bases not matched to a gene: 8. Germline-derived CDR1 and CDR2 are SNHLY and FYNNEI. The CDR3 region is CASSEFTGTGDEKLFF. The CDR3 DNA is TGTGCCAGCAGTGAATTTACCGGGACAGGGGACGAAAAACTGTTTTTT.

This clonotype was found once. V gene TRBV4-1 combines with J gene TRBJ1-5; D gene uncertain. With 1 base removed from V and 2 bases from J, the gap between germline ends came to 12 bases. Germline V gene sequence: CDR1 MGHRA, CDR2 YSYEKL. The CDR3 spans 16 residues. The CDR3 loop reads CASSQGPGSGNQPQHF. In DNA, the CDR3 is TGCGCCAGCAGCCAAGGCCCTGGGAGTGGCAATCAGCCCCAGCATTTT.

This clonotype was counted ten times or more. This chain links TRBV5-1 with TRBJ2-2, with D unclear. Germline V gives CDR1 SGHRS, CDR2 YFSETQ. With 0 bases removed from V and 5 bases from J, the gap between germline ends came to 14 bases. This CDR3 has 16 amino acids. The CDR3 here is CASSLDRVSRTGELFF. The DNA for the CDR3 is TGCGCCAGCAGCTTGGATCGAGTCTCGAGGACCGGGGAGCTGTTTTTT.

This clonotype was seen repeatedly, ten times or more. The rearrangement uses TRBV11-2 and TRBJ2-7; TRBD1 agrees at 9 bases. This CDR3 is built from 14 residues. Per germline, CDR1 SGHAT and CDR2 FQNNGV. V lost 5 bases, J lost 6 bases, and 8 bases stayed unmatched. DNA of the CDR3: TGTGCCAGCAGCGTGGACAGGGGCGGGTCCGAGCAGTACTTC. Its translation: CASSVDRGGSEQYF.

This clonotype was recorded a few times. The J gene is TRBJ1-2, the V gene TRBV28; tentatively, D is TRBD1 (6 bases). Trimming took 2 bases from V and 0 from J, leaving 13 bases between them. This CDR3 region has 16 residues. Germline CDR1 MDHEN, CDR2 SYDVKM. CDR3 bases: TGTGCCAGCAGTTTAGGAGGAGAGGGGGCTAACTATGGCTACACCTTC. Its translation: CASSLGGEGANYGYTF.

This clonotype was seen more than once but under ten times. The chain uses TRBV3-1 and TRBJ2-7, with 9 bases matching TRBD2. The CDR3 covers 18 residues. Per germline, CDR1 LGHDT and CDR2 YNNKEL (reference sequence). Losses at the gene ends were 3 bases for V and 4 bases for J; bases not matched to a gene: 16. The CDR3 loop is CASSHISLGGRASYEQYF. The DNA for the CDR3 is TGTGCCAGCAGCCATATCTCTCTGGGCGGGAGGGCCTCATACGAGCAGTACTTC.

This clonotype was observed at least ten times. V usage is TRBV3-1 and J usage is TRBJ1-2; perhaps TRBD1 as D (6 bases). This CDR3 has 15 amino acids. Trimming removed 3 bases at V and 0 bases at J, with 11 bases between. CDR1 is LGHDT and CDR2 is YNNKEL in the germline V gene (reference sequence). CDR3 coding DNA: TGTGCCAGCAGCCACACAGGGCCAGCTAACTATGGCTACACCTTC. Translation: CASSHTGPANYGYTF.

This clonotype has a count of ten or more. V and J are TRBV6-2 or TRBV6-3 and TRBJ1-1; D is uncertain. With 5 bases removed from V and 5 bases from J, the gap between germline ends came to 12 bases. Germline values: CDR1 MNHEY, CDR2 SVGEGT. The CDR3 runs to 13 residues. In DNA, the CDR3 is TGTGCCAGCAGTCGGGAGGTGAGGACTGAAGCTTTCTTT. Amino acids: CASSREVRTEAFF.

This chain links TRBV5-5 with TRBJ2-3, with TRBD2 as a possible D gene (5 bases). The V end was cut by 3 bases, the J end by 2 bases, with 10 bases between. Germline V CDR1 and CDR2: SGHKS, YYEKEE (reference sequence). This CDR3 comprises 14 residues. This CDR3 reads CASSSGLHTDTQYF. DNA for the CDR3: TGTGCCAGCAGCTCCGGACTGCACACAGATACGCAGTATTTT.

This clonotype was seen more than once but under ten times. The chain links TRBV19 to TRBJ2-3, with D unresolved. In germline, CDR1 is LNHDA, CDR2 SQIVND (reference sequence). V lost 5 bases and J 5 bases, leaving 11 bases between the germline ends. The CDR3 totals 13 residues. CDR3 bases: TGTGCCAGTAGTCGAGGCGTGGGAGATACGCAGTATTTT. Its translation is CASSRGVGDTQYF.

Concerning this clonotype: A junction end diverges from the germline sequence, so it may reflect a read error. The rearrangement joins TRBV3-1 to TRBJ2-2; D not resolved. The germline V gene has CDR1 LGHDT and CDR2 YNNKEL (reference sequence). CDR3 length equals 13 residues. CDR3 in amino acids: CASRETYTRELFF. DNA of the CDR3: TGTGCCAGCAGAGAAACTTACACCAGGGAGCTGTTTTTT.

This clonotype was seen many times. The chain is built from TRBV3-1 and TRBJ2-2; D not certain. The CDR3 length is 14 residues. Germline CDR1 LGHDT, CDR2 YNNKEL (reference sequence). Trimming pared 3 bases from V and 8 bases from J, leaving 13 bases between. The CDR3 loop reads CASSHLEPGGELFF. CDR3 sequence (DNA): TGTGCCAGCAGCCACCTCGAGCCCGGAGGGGAGCTGTTTTTT.

This clonotype was counted only a few times. The chain is built from TRBV5-1 and TRBJ2-1, with D maybe TRBD1 (6 bases). The CDR3 covers 15 residues. Germline-derived CDR1 and CDR2 are SGHRS and YFSETQ. Trimming took 2 bases from V and 2 from J, leaving 11 bases between them. The CDR3 region is CASSLEGVPYNEQFF. CDR3 DNA sequence: TGCGCCAGCAGCTTAGAGGGGGTACCCTACAATGAGCAGTTCTTC.

CDR3 amino acids: CAITPGPTEAFF. The DNA for the CDR3 is TGTGCCATTACACCCGGGCCAACTGAAGCTTTCTTT. This chain connects TRBV6-1 to TRBJ1-1, with unresolved D. V was pared by 10 bases and J by 5 bases, with 14 bases between. Germline-derived CDR1 and CDR2 are MNHNS and SASEGT. CDR3 size: 12 residues.

This clonotype appeared many times. J is TRBJ2-2 and V is TRBV12-5; D unclear. This CDR3 region has 16 residues. CDR1 and CDR2 from the germline V gene are LGHNT and FRNRAP. Trimming took off 3 bases at V and 0 bases at J, with 11 bases between the two ends. The CDR3 reads CASGLWHTSNTGELFF. CDR3 bases: TGTGCTAGTGGTTTATGGCACACCTCGAACACCGGGGAGCTGTTTTTT.

A remark on this clonotype: An end of the junction does not agree with germline; a read error may underlie this. The chain uses TRBV3-1 and TRBJ1-4; D remains ambiguous. The germline V gene encodes CDR1 LGHDT and CDR2 YNNKEL (reference sequence). The CDR3 loop spans 15 amino acids. CDR3 protein: CAGSPRTVSNEKLFF. In DNA form, the CDR3 reads TGTGCCGGCAGCCCCCGGACGGTTTCTAATGAAAAACTGTTTTTT.

This clonotype was counted ten times or more. This chain uses TRBV7-9 with TRBJ2-3, with 11 bases aligning to TRBD2. Germline V gene data show CDR1 as SEHNR and CDR2 as FQNEAQ (reference sequence). With V trimmed by 1 base and J by 3 bases, 9 bases remained unmatched. This CDR3 has 18 residues. Here the CDR3 reads CASSLGSGRAGSTDTQYF. CDR3 bases: TGTGCCAGCAGCTTAGGTAGCGGGAGGGCCGGGAGTACAGATACGCAGTATTTT.

Ten or more counts support this clonotype. The rearrangement joins TRBV6-1 to TRBJ2-2, with 7 bases lining up with TRBD1. V dropped 5 bases and J dropped 5; count of bases not matched to a gene: 8. CDR1 is MNHNS, CDR2 SASEGT, per germline. CDR3 length equals 15 residues. The CDR3, as DNA: TGTGCCAGCAGTAGCGGACAGGTTGGGACCGGGGAGCTGTTTTTT. Protein: CASSSGQVGTGELFF.

Comment on this clonotype: Just one base apart from a much larger clone, this may be a read error. The chain is built from TRBV2 and TRBJ1-1; D remains ambiguous. This CDR3 comprises 13 residues. CDR1 is SNHLY, CDR2 FYNNEI, per germline. The germline V and J ends were trimmed by 4 bases and 11 bases, with 17 bases remaining between them. CDR3 sequence reads: CASSVTLGSLAFF. The CDR3 region has the DNA TGTGCCAGCAGTGTGACCCTAGGCAGTTTGGCTTTCTTT.

This clonotype was recorded many times. The chain employs TRBV28 and TRBJ2-3; D gene ambiguous. The CDR3 runs to 13 residues. The germline CDR1 and CDR2 sequences are MDHEN and SYDVKM. The V and J ends lost 8 bases and 0 bases respectively, with 9 bases between them. Written as DNA, the CDR3 is TGTGCCAGCTCCGGAGAGAGCACAGATACGCAGTATTTT. Translating it yields CASSGESTDTQYF.

The chain links TRBV6-2 or TRBV6-3 to TRBJ2-7, with 9 bases identical to TRBD2. This CDR3 comprises 14 residues. V was clipped by 2 bases and J by 6 bases; unmatched bases: 5. The germline CDR1 and CDR2 sequences are MNHEY and SVGEGT. The CDR3 nucleotides read TGTGCCAGCAGTTACGTGGCGGGAGGGGGCGAGCAGTACTTC. Residues: CASSYVAGGGEQYF.

V usage is TRBV9 and J usage is TRBJ1-1, with D perhaps TRBD1 (6 bases). CDR1 SGDLS and CDR2 YYNGEE come from the germline V gene. This CDR3 contains 16 residues. Trimming took off 4 bases at V and 4 bases at J, with 20 bases between the two ends. CDR3 sequence reads: CASSPGSQGTLTEAFF. DNA for the CDR3: TGTGCCAGCAGCCCCGGTTCTCAGGGGACACTCACTGAAGCTTTCTTT.

This clonotype has at least ten counts. Written as DNA, the CDR3 is TGCGCCAGCAGCTCCGGGACAGGGCCCGAGACCCAGTACTTC. It yields the protein CASSSGTGPETQYF. The chain combines TRBV5-1 with TRBJ2-5; 9 bases agree with TRBD1. V lost 3 bases to trimming and J lost 5 bases; unmatched junction nucleotides: 5. CDR3 size: 14 residues. Germline CDR1 is SGHRS and CDR2 is YFSETQ. The whole variable domain, remainder taken from reference TRBV5-1 and TRBJ2-5, is KAGVTQTPRYLIKTRGQQVTLSCSPISGHRSVSWYQQTPGQGLQFLFEYFSETQRNKGNFPGRFSGRQFSNSRSEMNVSTLELGDSALYLCASSSGTGPETQYFGPGTRLLVL.

The chain has TRBV29-1 and TRBJ2-1; D unresolved. Germline CDR1 SQVTM, CDR2 ANQGSEA. The CDR3 consists of 11 residues. Between the trimmed V and J ends, which lost 4 bases and 4 bases, there was a span of 5 bases. The CDR3: CSVVKYNEQFF. As DNA, the CDR3 is TGCAGCGTTGTAAAATACAATGAGCAGTTCTTC.

In this sample, this clonotype turned up a few times. One junction end disagrees with the germline gene, perhaps due to a read error. V usage is TRBV28 and J usage is TRBJ2-7, with 12 bases fitting TRBD2. The CDR3 runs 15 residues. Per germline, CDR1 MDHEN and CDR2 SYDVKM. CDR3 residues: CASRPGLAGTYEQCF. The CDR3, as DNA: TGTGCCAGCAGACCCGGACTAGCGGGAACTTACGAGCAGTGCTTC.